Following are 13 T cell receptor beta chains from one sample sequenced in a study of monozygotic twins with inflammatory bowel disease. TCRdb re-called the 5' RACE reads, yielding one record per CDR3 amino acid sequence without DNA. The repertoire shows just over 300,000 distinct CDR3 sequences; the top ten hold roughly 5.8%. What was sequenced was blood. The receptor set was obtained from a human donor with ulcerative colitis or Crohn's disease, or a healthy co-twin of an affected twin (not recorded which).

The genes are TRBV15 and TRBJ1-5. The V gene's germline CDR1 is LNHNV and CDR2 YYDKDF (reference sequence). The CDR3 runs to 16 residues. CDR3: CATRGGVGQINQPQHF.

The V and J genes are TRBV27 and TRBJ2-1; TCRdb calls TRBD2, which cannot be checked without DNA. This CDR3 spans 15 amino acids. Germline-derived CDR1 and CDR2 are MNHEY and SMNVEV (reference sequence). The CDR3 reads CASSLLAEILNEQFF.

This sequence joins TRBV11-1 and TRBJ2-7; TCRdb's D call, TRBD1, is unchecked because there is no DNA. This CDR3 has 18 residues. Per germline, CDR1 SGHAT and CDR2 FQDESV (reference sequence). CDR3 in amino acids: CASSSQFVGQGAIYEQYF.

The rearrangement links TRBV3-1 to TRBJ2-7; with no DNA, the TCRdb D assignment of TRBD1 cannot be verified. The CDR3 contains 12 residues. Germline CDR1 is LGHDT and CDR2 is YNNKEL (reference sequence). CDR3 sequence: CASSQGTGVKHF.

The chain is built from TRBV7-6 and TRBJ2-5; TCRdb indicates TRBD2, and absent DNA this call remains unverified. Germline-derived CDR1 and CDR2 are SGHVS and FNYEAQ. This CDR3 spans 14 amino acids. The CDR3 region is CASRAGGLQETQYF.

This chain connects TRBV20-1 to TRBJ2-3; TCRdb gives TRBD2 as the D gene, but with no DNA this cannot be confirmed. Germline V gene sequence: CDR1 DFQATT, CDR2 SNEGSKA (reference sequence). This CDR3 is 15 amino acids long. Here the CDR3 reads CSARGTSGSQDTQYF.

The chain links TRBV6-2 or TRBV6-3 to TRBJ1-2. Germline V gene sequence: CDR1 MNHEY, CDR2 SVGEGT. The CDR3 length is 18 residues. The CDR3 sequence is CASRRTGLPRGSNYGYTF.

The chain uses TRBV20-1 and TRBJ2-7; TCRdb's assignment of TRBD1 cannot be checked, as there is no DNA. Germline V gene lookup returns CDR1 DFQATT and CDR2 SNEGSKA (reference sequence). The CDR3 is made up of 11 amino acids. This CDR3 reads CSAFGNYEQYF.

The chain links TRBV11-2 to TRBJ2-1. This CDR3 has 12 amino acids. Germline V lookup: CDR1 SGHAT, CDR2 FQNNGV. The CDR3 loop is CASSGRYNEQFF.

The rearrangement uses TRBV13 and TRBJ1-2. There are 13 residues in the CDR3. The germline V gene has CDR1 PRHDT and CDR2 FYEKMQ (reference sequence). The CDR3: CASSLGGSFGYTF.

This chain uses TRBV20-1 with TRBJ2-7; TCRdb picks TRBD2, but there is no DNA to check that call. There are 14 residues in the CDR3. Per the germline V gene, CDR1 is DFQATT and CDR2 is SNEGSKA (reference sequence). The CDR3 sequence is CSASSGSGWGEQYF.

The J gene is TRBJ1-4, the V gene TRBV27; TCRdb gives TRBD1 as the D gene, but with no DNA this cannot be confirmed. Germline loops: CDR1 MNHEY, CDR2 SMNVEV (reference sequence). This CDR3 contains 14 residues. CDR3 in amino acids: CASSLFQGSEKLFF. The entire variable domain, with the rest obtained from reference TRBV27 and TRBJ1-4, is as follows: EAQVTQNPRYLITVTGKKLTVTCSQNMNHEYMSWYRQDPGLGLRQIYYSMNVEVTDKGDVPEGYKVSRKEKRNFPLILESPSPNQTSLYFCASSLFQGSEKLFFGSGTQLSVL.

The chain is built from TRBV28 and TRBJ1-4. The CDR3 consists of 13 residues. CDR1 and CDR2 (germline): MDHEN, SYDVKM. This chain's CDR3 is CASSFSTNEKLFF. Full variable domain (remainder filled in from reference TRBV28 and TRBJ1-4): DVKVTQSSRYLVKRTGEKVFLECVQDMDHENMFWYRQDPGLGLRLIYFSYDVKMKEKGDIPEGYSVSREKKERFSLILESASTNQTSMYLCASSFSTNEKLFFGSGTQLSVL.